One and the same sample provided the 7 T cell receptor beta chains below, sequenced in a study of blood T cells in healthy people across ages. The use of a sample-barcoded 5' primer and a J-beta primer mix characterized a second PCR of about 7 to 12 cycles. TCRdb reprocessed the 5' RACE reads with MiXCR, giving one entry per CDR3 protein. Among approximately 600,000 distinct CDR3 sequences, around 54% were seen once, and the ten largest hold 30% to 40%. The sample taken for sequencing was blood. The receptors come from a man aged 55-75 years in good health.

This chain uses TRBV3-1 with TRBJ2-5; D unclear. Trimming pared 0 bases from V and 11 bases from J, leaving 16 bases between. This CDR3 region has 14 residues. The germline gives CDR1 LGHDT, CDR2 YNNKEL (reference sequence). This CDR3 reads CASSQDPEDNEQYF. The CDR3 bases are TGTGCCAGCAGCCAAGACCCGGAAGACAATGAGCAGTACTTC.

The rearrangement joins TRBV24-1 to TRBJ2-1; D not certain. CDR1 and CDR2 from the germline V gene are KGHDR and SFDVKD. The length of the CDR3 is 13 residues. V lost 3 bases to trimming and J lost 8 bases, with 10 bases between them. This CDR3 is CATSDPFAHEQFF. CDR3 DNA sequence: TGTGCCACCAGTGATCCCTTCGCCCATGAGCAGTTCTTC.

This chain uses TRBV29-1 with TRBJ1-2; 8 bases line up with TRBD1. V lost 3 bases and J lost 4; bases outside the gene matches: 4. From germline, CDR1 is SQVTM and CDR2 ANQGSEA. This CDR3 has 13 residues. The CDR3 nucleotides read TGCAGCGTTGAGACTGGACAGGGCTATGGCTACACCTTC. Translated: CSVETGQGYGYTF.

As for this clonotype: This could be a read error, since a much larger clone is one nucleotide away. The gene calls are TRBV27 and TRBJ2-7; 7 positions match TRBD2. Trimming took 0 bases from V and 4 from J; bases not matched to a gene: 6. The CDR3 spans 15 residues. Germline V gene data show CDR1 as MNHEY and CDR2 as SMNVEV (reference sequence). For the CDR3, the DNA is TGTGCCAGCAGTTTATCCCGCACGCGGGGGTACGAGCAGTACTTC. Translating it yields CASSLSRTRGYEQYF.

This sequence joins TRBV5-6 and TRBJ2-3; 9 bases map to TRBD2. The trim removed 4 bases at V and 3 bases at J, leaving 6 bases unmatched. The germline V gene has CDR1 SGHDT and CDR2 YYEEEE. The CDR3 sequence is 15 residues long. The CDR3, as DNA: TGTGCCAGCAGCCGGACTAGCGAGGCGACAGATACGCAGTATTTT. It is translated as CASSRTSEATDTQYF. The full variable domain, in which reference TRBV5-6 and TRBJ2-3 provide the parts outside the CDR3, is DAGVTQSPTHLIKTRGQQVTLRCSPKSGHDTVSWYQQALGQGPQFIFQYYEEEERQRGNFPDRFSGHQFPNYSSELNVNALLLGDSALYLCASSRTSEATDTQYFGPGTRLTVL.

Only a few counts were recorded for this clonotype. The chain employs TRBV5-1 and TRBJ1-2; the D gene is possibly TRBD1 (5 bases). CDR1 and CDR2 from the germline V gene are SGHRS and YFSETQ. The CDR3 spans 14 residues. V lost 0 bases and J lost 6, with 12 bases in between. CDR3 DNA: TGCGCCAGCAGCTTGGCCCAGGGATGGGATGGCTACACCTTC. As protein: CASSLAQGWDGYTF.

This clonotype has a handful of counts. J is TRBJ2-6 and V is TRBV9; TRBD1 is a possible D gene (6 bases). V shed 0 bases and J shed 2 bases, with 6 bases lying between them. The CDR3 covers 15 residues. Germline V gene data show CDR1 as SGDLS and CDR2 as YYNGEE. CDR3 DNA sequence: TGTGCCAGCAGCGTAGGGACAGCTGGGGCCAACGTCCTGACTTTC. The encoded protein is CASSVGTAGANVLTF.